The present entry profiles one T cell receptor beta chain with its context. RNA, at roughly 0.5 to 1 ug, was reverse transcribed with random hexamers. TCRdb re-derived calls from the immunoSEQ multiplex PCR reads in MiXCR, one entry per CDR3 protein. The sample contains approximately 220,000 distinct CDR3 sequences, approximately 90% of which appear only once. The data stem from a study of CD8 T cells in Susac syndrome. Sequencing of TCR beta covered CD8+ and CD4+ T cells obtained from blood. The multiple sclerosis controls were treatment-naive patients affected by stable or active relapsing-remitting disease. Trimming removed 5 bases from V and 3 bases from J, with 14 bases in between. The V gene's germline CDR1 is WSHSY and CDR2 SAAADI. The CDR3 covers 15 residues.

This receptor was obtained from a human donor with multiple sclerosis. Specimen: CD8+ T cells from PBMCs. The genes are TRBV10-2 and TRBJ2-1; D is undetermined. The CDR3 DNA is TGCGCCAGCAGTTCCACTATACCAAGCTACAATGAGCAGTTCTTC. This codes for CASSSTIPSYNEQFF.